The present T cell receptor (beta chain) was sequenced within a study of patients and donors after allogeneic stem cell transplantation (dated by TCRdb to the early 2020s). This clonotype has more than one count but fewer than ten. Its antigen target is currently unknown. The record has no base qualities; no much larger clone is one base away. The library was built by means of RT-PCR. Sequencing used a NextSeq 550. Starting from the raw public reads, TCRdb applied fastp trimming at Q25, assembled clones with MiXCR and retained in-frame beta chains. Entries are consolidated by CDR3 protein sequence, retaining the most common genes and DNA. The sample table contains about 410,000 distinct CDR3 sequences; only one count was recorded for 15% to 20% of them. 7.2% of the sample lies in the top ten. This TCR came from a human donor who was either an allogeneic HSCT recipient or a stem cell or donor lymphocyte infusion donor (not recorded which). It is not recorded whose cells these are; they may come from a transplant donor. Specimen: blood, either unsorted or a sorted T cell fraction (not recorded which).

The CDR3 has the sequence CASSHPGGQGAREAFF. The DNA is TGTGCCAGCAGCCATCCCGGGGGGCAGGGGGCTAGGGAAGCTTTCTTT. The sequence joins TRBV4-2 to TRBJ1-1, and 8 bases in between align with TRBD1. For this chain, trimming is 3 bases at the V end and 8 bases at the J end, and the number of junction bases without a gene match is 14. The CDR3 covers 16 residues, taking in both the cysteine and the phenylalanine. Here the CDR3 DNA is all that survives: 48 bases in frame from base 1. The germline V gene sets CDR1 to LGHNA and CDR2 to YNFKEQ.